This T cell receptor beta chain comes out of a study of cytomegalovirus exposure and HLA in healthy donors. For the study at large: The platform used for the approximately 130 validation repertoires matched that of the roughly 630 first-cohort repertoires, a later analysis reported.

Method: immunoSEQ multiplex PCR; TCRdb's copy keeps in-frame clones and lacks some. The sample lists about 150,000 clones; approximately 84% were seen once. Trimming shortened V by 3 bases and J by 4 bases, and 19 bases separated the two germline ends. The germline gives CDR1 SGHDT, CDR2 YYEEEE. The CDR3 runs to 16 residues. Worth noting for this clone: Its specificity is unknown.

Findings and caveats of the study: A list of about 180 TCR beta chains associated with cytomegalovirus was given. The classifier, whose performance was assessed in both the original and validation cohorts, reportedly diagnosed cytomegalovirus status with high specificity and sensitivity.

The study drew the donors from its roughly 110-subject validation cohort, separate from the 666-subject first cohort. The genes are TRBV5-6 and TRBJ1-2; D might be TRBD1 (5 bases). Sequenced material: PBMCs. This TCR derives from a man aged 25 to 40 in good health and CMV-seropositive. CDR3 region: CASSSPLTGPGYGYTF. The CDR3 DNA follows: TGTGCCAGCAGCTCCCCACTAACAGGCCCAGGCTATGGCTACACCTTC.